This T cell receptor (beta chain) derives from a study of shared clonotypes between healthy human individuals. Study-wide points: With a handful of donors compared, 4% to 5.5% of naive CD4 clonotypes were shared. The study generally estimated greater richness for naive than memory subsets.

This clone has only one observation. Antigen unknown. Assay used: immunoSEQ multiplex PCR; TCRdb lists only in-frame clones, some missing. The table records about 1.1 million clones, 70% to 80% of them present only once. The CDR3 extends over 13 amino acids. V lost 5 bases and J 4 bases, leaving 11 bases between the germline ends. Per the germline V gene, CDR1 is MDHEN and CDR2 is SYDVKM. V gene TRBV28 combines with J gene TRBJ1-1; weak D call: TRBD1 (6 bases). Material for sequencing was memory CD4+ T cells from PBMCs. Documented subset: CD45RA-negative fraction. The receptor comes from a man younger than 30 in good health. Some clones in this sample may be carry-over from other donors' samples. The chain's CDR3 is CASSLRGGTEAFF. The DNA for the CDR3 is TGTGCCAGCAGTCTCAGGGGCGGCACTGAAGCTTTCTTT. Supplemented by reference TRBV28 and TRBJ1-1, the full variable domain reads DVKVTQSSRYLVKRTGEKVFLECVQDMDHENMFWYRQDPGLGLRLIYFSYDVKMKEKGDIPEGYSVSREKKERFSLILESASTNQTSMYLCASSLRGGTEAFFGQGTRLTVV.